What follows describes a single T cell receptor beta chain. No antigen is known for it. Within one base of it there is no much larger clone, and no base qualities were kept. Other nucleotide sequences in the sample specify the same CDR3. The data are from a study of cytomegalovirus exposure and HLA in healthy donors (TCRdb year 2017). As for the study more broadly: According to an earlier analysis of 550 to 700 of the donors, 150 million to 200 million T cells yielded 95 million to 140 million unique TCR beta sequences and 276 Gb of sequence data. About 280 gigabases of sequencing data and around 85 million unique TCR sequences made up an early release that covered over 550 HLA-typed donors. Of the approximately 400 genotyped donors, roughly 85% fell in the genetic ancestry cluster associated with self-reported Caucasian donors. The study was designed to test whether signatures of past pathogen exposure could be identified by cataloging public T cell receptors. The study profiled the T cell repertoires of 500 to 800 subjects by immunosequencing and related them to cytomegalovirus serostatus. A separate validation cohort of 90 to 150 different subjects was used in addition to the 666-subject first cohort. To predict cytomegalovirus infection status, the study combined high-throughput TCR immunosequencing, statistical association of individual TCRs with disease status, and machine learning. A later analysis re-examined previously published TCR beta repertoires from more than 600 donors and added high-resolution HLA genotyping to investigate patterns of TCR occurrence. In the later analysis, no new phenotypic data were used to find candidate immune exposures; instead, reliance was placed on TCR beta sequences and their occurrence across donors. To decide whether each TCR beta V gene segment behaved as functional or pseudogenic, an earlier analysis of some 580 of the donors relied on high-throughput TCR beta sequencing. Alongside the repertoire data, information on donor age, sex, ethnicity and CMV serostatus was compiled. In a later genetic analysis, genome-wide SNP genotypes for about three fifths of the roughly 670 donors were used, and that subset was treated as a discovery cohort. All discovery cohort repertoires had been generated using a single sequencing platform. Both class I and class II loci were covered by HLA typing, at four-digit resolution. The number of typed donors differed by locus: roughly 629-640 for A, B, C, DRB1 and DQB1; approximately 520 for DQA1; around 580 for DPA1; and 400 to 480 for DPB1. Several DR-DQ haplotypes were treated as single units for association and clustering because of strong linkage in the cohort. Among a few hundred genotyped donors of the cohort, an average of about 240,000 unique TCR beta nucleotide sequences were sequenced per donor, around 20% of them non-productive.

Libraries were constructed by the immunoSEQ multiplex PCR assay. A mixture of 60 forward primers for TCR Vbeta segments and 13 reverse primers for TCR Jbeta segments was used in the multiplex PCR. Amplification of the CDR3 region of rearranged TCR beta genes was performed with a multiplex PCR assay on genomic DNA. On the Illumina HiSeq System, the amplified TCR beta libraries were sequenced as 87-base-pair reads. In the source study's methods: A later analysis tallied 75 million to 85 million unique TCR beta chains across the approximately 670 repertoires, and about 10 million of those chains were shared by two or more donors. Raw reads were error-corrected and collapsed into unique sequences with a nearest-neighbor algorithm that merged closely related sequences to remove PCR and sequencing errors. Alignment of CDR3 sequences to IMGT reference sequences was used to assign V, D and J gene segments. For a sequence to be retained, at least a six-nucleotide match to both a V gene segment and a J gene segment was required. A rearrangement counted as productive if the CDR3 had no stop codons and remained in frame with V and J, and every other rearrangement counted as non-productive. CDR3 was defined according to IMGT convention as the region running from the second conserved V-encoded cysteine to the conserved J-encoded phenylalanine. The earlier analysis of about 620 of the donors excluded sequences that lacked an unambiguous match to a single V gene segment. An earlier analysis of a few hundred of the donors called V segments functional above 56.7% productive rearrangements and segregating when the between-donor standard deviation exceeded 5%. A statistical classification framework was built to diagnose cytomegalovirus status from the catalog of TCR beta chain sequences. In a later analysis, V and J genes were assigned by comparing TCR nucleotide sequences against IMGT/GENE-DB human TR gene sequences. Using the TCRdist pipeline, a later analysis assigned CDR3 sequences along with most-parsimonious VDJ recombination scenarios. A later analysis defined each TCR beta chain by its CDR3 amino acid sequence plus V-gene family, and excluded reads lacking a unique V-gene family. As a way to deal with suspected cross-contamination and a sequencing artifact, a later analysis dropped more than 500 nucleotide sequences that were highly shared and had low generation probability. In a later analysis, a clonal expansion index was calculated for each public chain from normalized within-repertoire ranks of inferred template counts. In a later analysis, generation probabilities were computed with a VDJ recombination model fitted to out-of-frame rearrangements, and the resulting probabilities were checked against IGoR. In a later analysis, hypergeometric tests were used to score TCR-TCR, TCR-HLA and TCR-CMV co-occurrence, with a repertoire-size bias correction applied to TCR pairs. A later analysis estimated false discovery rates by permuting HLA or CMV assignments 20 times. A later analysis grouped co-occurring TCRs with DBSCAN, adding TCRdist sequence similarity when clustering within HLA-allele-positive subsets. Repertoires with fewer than 30,000 or more than 120,000 public chains were left out of co-occurrence clustering, as were about five repertoires with anomalous nucleotide sharing. TCRdb re-hosts the immuneACCESS table, in-frame sequences only. Its copies lack some clones; in the studies checked, an unresolved V gene accounts for under half of them, and the cause for the rest is not known. That table supplies the V and J calls and clone size; D and trimming were determined from the DNA. This sample holds 190,000 or so clones; around four fifths were observed only once. Around 6% of the sample is held by the ten biggest clonotypes.

The cohort was made up of roughly 670 healthy bone marrow donors. All cohort members were sampled while nominally healthy, although unrecorded immune exposures were likely present. The donor was CMV seropositive and was included in the group of almost 300 seropositive cohort members. Every donor gave a peripheral blood sample, and the peripheral blood mononuclear cells from that sample were used for TCR beta sequencing. Genomic DNA was extracted from the blood cell samples with the Qiagen DNeasy Blood Extraction Kit. Counted from cysteine to phenylalanine, this CDR3 has 14 amino acids. The sequence is cut down to CDR3 DNA, 42 bases in frame from base 1. The junction shows trimming of 0 bases on V and 1 base on J, plus 8 bases between the germline ends. The CDR1 and CDR2 encoded by the germline V gene are SGHDT and YYEEEE. The full study reports these points: Cytomegalovirus status was reported to be diagnosed by the classifier with high specificity and sensitivity in both the original and validation cohorts. When HLA alleles, especially DR and DQ, strongly co-occurred, attributing TCR associations to individual alleles was difficult. Because counts were too low, roughly 18 rarely observed V segments, including chromosome 9 orphons, were left out of the earlier analysis of 587 of the donors. According to a later genetic analysis, donors in an Asian-associated ancestry cluster had fewer N-insertions in productive TCRs than the approximately 630-donor mean. A later analysis found that most CMV-associated TCR beta chains appeared HLA-restricted, with HLA associations seemingly driven largely by CMV exposure. Immune exposure information for the cohort was limited to CMV serostatus. According to the authors, the approach could potentially be generalized to other disease states and immunological phenotypes. A later analysis found that TCR association rates varied across HLA loci, with DRB1 alleles showing the most associated TCRs and HLA-C alleles the fewest. The presence/absence analyses assumed that sequencing depth was roughly uniform across donors, and that assumption may not be true. V-gene and J-gene trimming of TCR beta chains was associated with a missense DCLRE1C variant in a later genetic analysis, and the association was replicated in an independent cohort. According to a later analysis, parvovirus B19, influenza, CMV and Epstein-Barr virus appeared linked to several top co-occurrence clusters. A further reported finding was that TCR beta sequences accurately predicted the HLA-A and HLA-B alleles for most subjects in the first cohort. A later analysis found that HLA-associated TCR beta chains were more clonally expanded and had lower generation probabilities than equally common non-associated chains. Specific HLA alleles were associated with roughly 16,000 TCR beta sequences at a false discovery rate of 0.05 in a later analysis. Across donors, most TCR sequences were observed very rarely, whereas some public TCRs were present in many individuals. The cohort was sequenced for TCR beta chains only, and without alpha or paired-chain data the features that could be detected were limited. Correlated functional status among segregating V segments might be attributable to linkage disequilibrium, but an unknown experimental factor could not be ruled out. A cluster of highly shared sequence variants was judged likely to be a technical artifact of the sequencing pipeline. Broadly in line with IMGT annotations, most TCR beta V segments showed up in productive rearrangements about 87% or about 30% of the time in an earlier analysis of several hundred of the donors. HLA typing was unavailable for some donors at each locus, so association tests used only the typed subset. The study gave a list of roughly 150 TCR beta chains associated with cytomegalovirus. In vitro tests confirmed that a few of the cytomegalovirus-associated TCR beta chains recognize cytomegalovirus antigens. The 87-base-pair reads could not distinguish some IMGT-functional V segments, including TRBV6-2 and TRBV6-3, so those segments were excluded.

This TCR was sampled from a woman between 50 and 59 years old in good health and CMV-seropositive. The rearranged segments are TRBV5-6 and TRBJ2-7; matching of 5 bases hints at TRBD2 as the D gene. The sample was PBMCs. The encoded CDR3 is CASSLVGGSYEQYF. The nucleotide sequence is TGTGCCAGCAGCTTGGTTGGCGGGTCCTACGAGCAGTACTTC.